This T cell receptor beta chain comes out of a study of cytomegalovirus exposure and HLA in healthy donors. Findings of the study overall: Later examination showed HLA-associated TCR beta chains had greater clonal expansion than equally common others. What was likely a sequencing artifact was a cluster of highly shared sequence variants. Researchers reported in a later analysis that common viral pathogens appeared linked to several top clusters. Reports credit the classifier with highly specific, highly sensitive diagnosis of cytomegalovirus status.

With 60 Vbeta and 13 Jbeta primers, the PCR was carried out. Clones were sequenced by immunoSEQ multiplex PCR, and TCRdb holds only the in-frame ones, with some missing. The table has under 300,000 clones, about nine tenths seen once. Germline-derived CDR1 and CDR2 are SNHLY and FYNNEI. The CDR3 spans 15 residues. After removal of 7 bases from V and 4 bases from J, the junction contained 9 bases not matched to a gene. This clone has just one count. The antigen is not known. The chain uses TRBV2 and TRBJ2-7, with 11 bases fitting TRBD1. Material for sequencing was PBMCs. The TCR comes from a man aged 40-55 years in good health and CMV-seropositive. The CDR3 loop is CASNIGQGAVYEQYF. In DNA, the CDR3 is TGTGCCAGCAACATTGGACAGGGGGCCGTTTACGAGCAGTACTTC.